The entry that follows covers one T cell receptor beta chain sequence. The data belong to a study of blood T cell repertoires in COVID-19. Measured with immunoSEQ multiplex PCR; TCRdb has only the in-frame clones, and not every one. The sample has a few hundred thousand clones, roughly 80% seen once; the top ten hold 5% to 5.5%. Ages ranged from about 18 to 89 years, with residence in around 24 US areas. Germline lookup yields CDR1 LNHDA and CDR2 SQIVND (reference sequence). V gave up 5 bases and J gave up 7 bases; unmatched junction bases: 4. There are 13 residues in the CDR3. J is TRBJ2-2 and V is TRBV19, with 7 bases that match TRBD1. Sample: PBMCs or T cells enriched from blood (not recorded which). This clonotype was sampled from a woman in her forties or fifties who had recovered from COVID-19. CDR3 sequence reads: CASSSGGGGELFF. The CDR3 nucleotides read TGTGCCAGTAGTTCAGGGGGTGGCGGGGAGCTGTTTTTT.